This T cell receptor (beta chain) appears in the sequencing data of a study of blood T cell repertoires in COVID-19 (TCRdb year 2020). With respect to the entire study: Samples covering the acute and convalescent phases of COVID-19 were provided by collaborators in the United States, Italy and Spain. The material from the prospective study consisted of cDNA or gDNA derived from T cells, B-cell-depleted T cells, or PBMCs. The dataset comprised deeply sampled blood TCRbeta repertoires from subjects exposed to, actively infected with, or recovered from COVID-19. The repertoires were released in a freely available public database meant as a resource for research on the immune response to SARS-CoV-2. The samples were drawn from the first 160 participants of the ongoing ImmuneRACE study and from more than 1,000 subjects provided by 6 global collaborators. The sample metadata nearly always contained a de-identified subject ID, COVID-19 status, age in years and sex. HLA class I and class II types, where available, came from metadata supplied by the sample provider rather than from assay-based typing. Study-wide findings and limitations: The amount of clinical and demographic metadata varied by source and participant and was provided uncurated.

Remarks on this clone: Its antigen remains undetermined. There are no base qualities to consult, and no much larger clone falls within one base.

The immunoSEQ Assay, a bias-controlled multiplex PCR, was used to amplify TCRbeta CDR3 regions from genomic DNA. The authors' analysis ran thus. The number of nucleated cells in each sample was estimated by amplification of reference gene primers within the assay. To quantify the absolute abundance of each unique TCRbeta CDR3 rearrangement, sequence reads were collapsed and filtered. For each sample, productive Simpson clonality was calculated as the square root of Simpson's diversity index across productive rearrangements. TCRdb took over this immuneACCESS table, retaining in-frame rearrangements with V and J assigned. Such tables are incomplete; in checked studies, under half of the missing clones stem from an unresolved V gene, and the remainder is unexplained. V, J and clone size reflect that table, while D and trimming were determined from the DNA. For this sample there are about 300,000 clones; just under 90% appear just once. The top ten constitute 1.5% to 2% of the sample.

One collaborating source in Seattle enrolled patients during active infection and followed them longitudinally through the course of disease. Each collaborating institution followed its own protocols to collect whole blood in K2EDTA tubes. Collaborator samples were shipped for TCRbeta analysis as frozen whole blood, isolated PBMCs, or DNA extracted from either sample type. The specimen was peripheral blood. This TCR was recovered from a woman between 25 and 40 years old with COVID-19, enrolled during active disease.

CDR3 region: CASRGTENSPLHF. The DNA sequence is as follows: TGCGCCAGCAGAGGGACAGAGAATTCACCCCTCCACTTT. This chain is built from TRBV5-1 and TRBJ1-6, and 7 bases in between align with TRBD1. According to the germline V gene, CDR1 reads SGHRS and CDR2 reads YFSETQ. There are 13 amino acids in the CDR3, from cysteine to phenylalanine inclusive. The retained sequence is limited to the CDR3, 39 bases, with the frame set at the first base. The junction shows trimming of 5 bases on V and 7 bases on J, and the gene matches do not reach 3 bases of it. The entire variable domain, with the stretches around the CDR3 drawn from the reference TRBV5-1 and TRBJ1-6 proteins, is KAGVTQTPRYLIKTRGQQVTLSCSPISGHRSVSWYQQTPGQGLQFLFEYFSETQRNKGNFPGRFSGRQFSNSRSEMNVSTLELGDSALYLCASRGTENSPLHFGNGTRLTVT.